These 18 T cell receptor beta chains originate from one sample sequenced in a study of shared clonotypes between healthy human individuals. Naive CD8 cells lacked CD45RO and underwent positive selection for CCR7, leaving out terminally differentiated effector memory CD45RA+ cells. Profiled with immunoSEQ multiplex PCR; TCRdb holds only in-frame clones, not every one. Of fewer than 1 million clones in the sample, about 96% were seen once. What was sequenced was naive CD8+ T cells sorted from blood. These receptors all come from a man under 40 in good health.

In this sample, this clone turned up once. The gene calls are TRBV13 and TRBJ2-7, with 8 bases that match TRBD2. This CDR3 is built from 16 residues. With 5 bases clipped from V and 2 bases from J, the junction kept 11 bases outside the gene matches. Germline CDR1 reads PRHDT; CDR2 reads FYEKMQ (reference sequence). CDR3 in amino acids: CASSLFEAGAAYEQYF. CDR3 bases: TGTGCCAGCAGCCTATTCGAAGCGGGAGCTGCCTACGAGCAGTACTTC.

The V call is TRBV28, the J call TRBJ1-1, with 8 bases aligning to TRBD1. The CDR3 has 14 residues. With V trimmed by 6 bases and J by 6 bases, 9 bases remained unmatched. The germline V gene has CDR1 MDHEN and CDR2 SYDVKM. CDR3: CASRKRQGWSEAFF. CDR3 nucleotides: TGTGCCAGCAGGAAAAGACAGGGGTGGTCTGAAGCTTTCTTT. Full variable domain (remainder filled in from reference TRBV28 and TRBJ1-1): DVKVTQSSRYLVKRTGEKVFLECVQDMDHENMFWYRQDPGLGLRLIYFSYDVKMKEKGDIPEGYSVSREKKERFSLILESASTNQTSMYLCASRKRQGWSEAFFGQGTRLTVV.

This clone has just one count. The V call is TRBV4-1, the J call TRBJ2-7, with D hard to call. This CDR3 contains 13 residues. V gave up 2 bases and J gave up 6 bases, with 11 bases separating them. The germline V gene encodes CDR1 MGHRA and CDR2 YSYEKL. Written as DNA, the CDR3 is TGCGCCAGCAGCCAATCCCTGAGAGGCGAGCAGTACTTC. This gives the protein CASSQSLRGEQYF.

The chain combines TRBV7-2 with TRBJ2-3; 7 bases fit TRBD1. After removal of 1 base from V and 0 bases from J, the junction contained 7 bases not matched to a gene. The CDR3 has 17 amino acids. Per the germline V gene, CDR1 is SGHTA and CDR2 is FQGNSA. CDR3 DNA sequence: TGTGCCAGCAGCTTAGGAGGGACAGCGCTCAGCACAGATACGCAGTATTTT. Translated: CASSLGGTALSTDTQYF.

The rearrangement uses TRBV11-2 and TRBJ2-3; D uncertain. V lost 4 bases and J lost 3, with 11 bases in between. Germline assignment: CDR1 SGHAT and CDR2 FQNNGV. This CDR3 has 14 residues. Here the CDR3 reads CASSSSVGTDTQYF. In DNA, the CDR3 is TGTGCCAGCAGCTCGTCCGTCGGGACAGATACGCAGTATTTT.

The chain uses TRBV13 and TRBJ2-7; 11 bases are a match to TRBD2. The CDR3 consists of 15 residues. The germline V gene encodes CDR1 PRHDT and CDR2 FYEKMQ (reference sequence). The junction had 2 bases not matched to a gene; V was cut back by 0 bases and J by 4 bases. CDR3 sequence reads: CASSLGTSGEYEQYF. The CDR3 DNA follows: TGTGCCAGCAGCTTAGGGACTAGCGGGGAATACGAGCAGTACTTC.

The J gene is TRBJ2-3, the V gene TRBV2; 9 bases line up with TRBD2. The CDR3 is made up of 15 amino acids. Looked up from germline, CDR1 is SNHLY and CDR2 is FYNNEI. The V and J ends lost 8 bases and 0 bases, in that order; junction bases with no gene match: 6. This CDR3 reads CASGRLADSTDTQYF. The CDR3 DNA reads as TGTGCCAGCGGCCGACTAGCGGATAGCACAGATACGCAGTATTTT.

In this sample, this clone turned up once. The chain couples TRBV7-9 to TRBJ1-2; D is ambiguous. CDR1 and CDR2 (germline): SEHNR, FQNEAQ (reference sequence). Trimming left V 4 bases short and J 0 bases short, with 15 bases between. This CDR3 is built from 16 residues. CDR3 sequence: CASSSPLGPANYGYTF. The CDR3 DNA reads as TGTGCCAGCAGCTCGCCCCTTGGCCCGGCTAACTATGGCTACACCTTC.

The rearrangement uses TRBV29-1 and TRBJ2-7, with no clear D. Germline V gives CDR1 SQVTM, CDR2 ANQGSEA. This CDR3 has 13 residues. Trimming pared 7 bases from V and 1 base from J, leaving 14 bases between. The CDR3 DNA follows: TGCAGCGCCCGATGGACGGATTCCTACGAGCAGTACTTC. Translated, it gives CSARWTDSYEQYF.

The CDR3 here is CASSEGTGPADTQYF. The CDR3 DNA is TGTGCCAGCAGCGAAGGGACAGGGCCGGCAGATACGCAGTATTTT. The chain is built from TRBV9 and TRBJ2-3; TRBD1 agrees at 9 bases. CDR1 and CDR2 from the germline V gene are SGDLS and YYNGEE. This CDR3 has 15 residues. V lost 3 bases and J lost 4; bases outside the gene matches: 6.

V usage is TRBV9 and J usage is TRBJ2-1, with TRBD2 matching over 10 bases. J lost 5 bases, V lost 0 bases, and 2 bases had no gene match. Germline lookup yields CDR1 SGDLS and CDR2 YYNGEE. The CDR3 spans 15 residues. CDR3: CASSVASGGNNEQFF. The CDR3 region has the DNA TGTGCCAGCAGCGTAGCTAGCGGGGGTAACAATGAGCAGTTCTTC.

Only one count was recorded for this clone. The gene calls are TRBV4-1 and TRBJ1-5, with no clear D. CDR1 MGHRA and CDR2 YSYEKL come from the germline V gene. The V and J ends lost 0 bases and 4 bases respectively, with 1 base between them. The CDR3 has 12 residues. The chain's CDR3 is CASSQENQPQHF. The CDR3 region has the DNA TGCGCCAGCAGCCAAGAGAATCAGCCCCAGCATTTT.

The rearrangement uses TRBV15 and TRBJ2-3; TRBD2 is a possible D gene (6 bases). V was shortened by 1 base and J by 6 bases, with 8 bases between the two germline ends. Looked up from germline, CDR1 is LNHNV and CDR2 is YYDKDF (reference sequence). CDR3 length: 13 amino acids. DNA for the CDR3: TGTGCCACCAGCAGAGGAAGCGGGGATACGCAGTATTTT. It codes for CATSRGSGDTQYF.

This sequence joins TRBV29-1 and TRBJ2-1; possible D gene TRBD2, 6 bases. This CDR3 comprises 12 residues. The germline CDR1 and CDR2 sequences are SQVTM and ANQGSEA. Trimming took off 0 bases at V and 15 bases at J, with 15 bases between the two ends. CDR3 in amino acids: CSVEEEGRPPFF. The CDR3 DNA reads TGCAGCGTTGAAGAGGAGGGCAGGCCACCGTTCTTC.

This sequence joins TRBV7-8 and TRBJ1-3, with 9 bases matching TRBD1. Unmatched junction bases numbered 5, after V lost 5 bases and J lost 3 bases. The CDR3 totals 15 residues. From germline, CDR1 is SGHVS and CDR2 FQNEAQ. This CDR3 is CASSGTGRGGNTIYF. CDR3 bases: TGTGCCAGCAGCGGGACAGGGAGAGGTGGAAACACCATATATTTT.

The chain links TRBV29-1 to TRBJ2-1; 7 bases match TRBD1. The germline CDR1 and CDR2 sequences are SQVTM and ANQGSEA. This CDR3 contains 14 residues. V lost 4 bases, J lost 3 bases, and 6 bases stayed unmatched. CDR3 DNA sequence: TGCAGCGTTGGTAGACAGGGCCTCTACAATGAGCAGTTCTTC. Protein sequence: CSVGRQGLYNEQFF.

The V gene is TRBV15, the J gene TRBJ2-7, with no clear D. There are 16 residues in the CDR3. V gave up 0 bases and J gave up 2 bases, with 14 bases separating them. Germline loops: CDR1 LNHNV, CDR2 YYDKDF (reference sequence). The CDR3 DNA sequence: TGTGCCACCAGCAGAGATGGAGTAGGTTTGACCTACGAGCAGTACTTC. Its protein product is CATSRDGVGLTYEQYF.

This sequence joins TRBV7-9 and TRBJ1-4; D is unclear. This CDR3 is 15 amino acids long. Per the germline V gene, CDR1 is SEHNR and CDR2 is FQNEAQ (reference sequence). V was shortened by 5 bases and J by 8 bases, with 18 bases between the two germline ends. CDR3 coding DNA: TGTGCCAGCAGCCCTCTACCAGTCCTCCGAGAAAAACTGTTTTTT. It specifies CASSPLPVLREKLFF.